This T cell receptor beta chain derives from a study of shared clonotypes between healthy human individuals. Germline loops: CDR1 SGDLS, CDR2 YYNGEE. The CDR3 loop spans 15 amino acids. The V end was cut by 0 bases, the J end by 0 bases, with 9 bases between. Execution of the assay was at deep level. This table comes from immunoSEQ multiplex PCR, and its TCRdb copy is limited to in-frame clones, with some not included. The sample has about 2 million clones, approximately 95% seen once; the top ten hold more than 0.95%. Overall study findings and caveats: Deeper or shallower sequencing was expected to change how clonotypes are shared among donors. Donor scarcity curtailed the genetic and exposure-history diversity represented herein. Compared with memory subsets, naive subsets generally had larger estimated richness.

On this clone: Its antigen is unidentified.

Selected positively for CCR7 and CD45RO-negative, naive CD8 cells excluded terminally differentiated effector memory CD45RA+ cells. This clonotype originated in a man aged 18 to 30 in good health. Source material: naive CD8+ T cells sorted from blood. This chain links TRBV9 with TRBJ1-1, with D unresolved. The CDR3 DNA is TGTGCCAGCAGCGTAGCCCCGCAAGTGAACACTGAAGCTTTCTTT. Its protein product is CASSVAPQVNTEAFF.